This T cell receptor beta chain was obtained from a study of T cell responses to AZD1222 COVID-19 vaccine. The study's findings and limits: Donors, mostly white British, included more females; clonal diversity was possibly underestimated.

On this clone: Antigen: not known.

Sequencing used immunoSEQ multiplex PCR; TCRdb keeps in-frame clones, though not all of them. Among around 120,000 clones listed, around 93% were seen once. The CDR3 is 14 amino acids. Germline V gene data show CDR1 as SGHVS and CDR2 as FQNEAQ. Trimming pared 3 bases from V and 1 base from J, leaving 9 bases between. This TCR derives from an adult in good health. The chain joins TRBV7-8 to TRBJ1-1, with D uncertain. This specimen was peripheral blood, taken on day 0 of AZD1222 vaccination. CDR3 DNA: TGTGCCAGCAGCTTTACTGTTACGAACACTGAAGCTTTCTTT. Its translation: CASSFTVTNTEAFF. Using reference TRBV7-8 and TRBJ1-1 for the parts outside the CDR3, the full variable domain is GAGVSQSPRYKVAKRGQDVALRCDPISGHVSLFWYQQALGQGPEFLTYFQNEAQLDKSGLPSDRFFAERPEGSVSTLKIQRTQQEDSAVYLCASSFTVTNTEAFFGQGTRLTVV.